The rows below give T cell receptor beta chains drawn from one sample of a study of blood T cell repertoires in COVID-19. The repertoire was sequenced with immunoSEQ multiplex PCR; TCRdb's copy has only in-frame clones and lacks some. The table includes 75,000 to 80,000 clones, 80% to 90% detected once. Sequences were obtained from peripheral blood. These receptors all stem from a woman aged 55-70 years with acute or convalescent COVID-19. The CDR3 runs from the conserved cysteine through the conserved F or W. The order of the fields is D gene, clone size, J gene, V gene, CDR3 protein, CDR3 DNA. The D gene is left open where the match is weak. The size of a clone is reported for some rows only, either as once, few or many, or as a class for expanded clones.

D: NA; size: NA; J: TRBJ1-2; V: TRBV5-5; CDR3: CASSPQGANYGYTF; DNA: TGTGCCAGCAGCCCACAAGGGGCTAACTATGGCTACACCTTC
D: NA; size: NA; J: TRBJ2-7; V: TRBV27; CDR3: CASSLSPGTGHYEQYF; DNA: TGTGCCAGCAGTTTATCCCCAGGTACAGGCCACTACGAGCAGTACTTC
D: TRBD1; size: NA; J: TRBJ1-3; V: TRBV30; CDR3: CAWSVRTGGPSGNTIYF; DNA: TGTGCCTGGAGTGTACGAACAGGGGGGCCCTCTGGAAACACCATATATTTT
D: NA; size: NA; J: TRBJ2-3; V: TRBV7-6; CDR3: CASSAGLEDTQYF; DNA: TGTGCCAGCAGCGCGGGGTTAGAAGATACGCAGTATTTT
D: TRBD1; size: few; J: TRBJ1-2; V: TRBV6-1; CDR3: CASSVATGGDYGYTF; DNA: TGTGCCAGCAGTGTAGCGACAGGGGGCGACTATGGCTACACCTTC
D: TRBD1; size: NA; J: TRBJ1-5; V: TRBV5-6; CDR3: CASSWSATGVNQPQHF; DNA: TGTGCCAGCAGCTGGAGCGCGACAGGGGTGAATCAGCCCCAGCATTTT
D: TRBD2; size: NA; J: TRBJ2-1; V: TRBV7-7; CDR3: CATSPIAGGGNEQFF; DNA: TGTGCCACCTCCCCCATAGCGGGGGGTGGCAATGAGCAGTTCTTC
D: NA; size: NA; J: TRBJ2-5; V: TRBV6-1; CDR3: CASSEARDTLYQETQYF; DNA: TGTGCCAGCAGTGAAGCAAGAGACACTCTATACCAAGAGACCCAGTACTTC
D: NA; size: many; J: TRBJ2-5; V: TRBV4-1; CDR3: CASSRLAGAQETQYF; DNA: TGCGCCAGCAGCCGATTGGCGGGGGCCCAAGAGACCCAGTACTTC
D: NA; size: NA; J: TRBJ1-1; V: TRBV5-4; CDR3: CASSRYYTGDTEAFF; DNA: TGTGCCAGCAGTCGCTATTATACAGGCGACACTGAAGCTTTCTTT
D: TRBD1; size: NA; J: TRBJ2-5; V: TRBV23-1; CDR3: CASSHRTGETQYF; DNA: TGCGCCAGCAGTCACAGGACAGGAGAGACCCAGTACTTC
D: NA; size: NA; J: TRBJ1-2; V: TRBV6-5; CDR3: CASRTRPGDYGYTF; DNA: TGTGCCAGCAGGACGCGTCCAGGGGACTATGGCTACACCTTC
D: TRBD1; size: NA; J: TRBJ1-2; V: TRBV12-3/TRBV12-4; CDR3: CASSFDRGVGYTF; DNA: TGTGCCAGCAGTTTTGACAGGGGCGTCGGCTACACCTTC
D: NA; size: NA; J: TRBJ2-1; V: TRBV13; CDR3: CASSLRVSKRRGFYNEQFF; DNA: TGTGCCAGCAGCTTGCGAGTCAGCAAGCGTAGGGGGTTTTACAATGAGCAGTTCTTC
D: NA; size: NA; J: TRBJ2-6; V: TRBV19; CDR3: CASMRPGAGANVLTF; DNA: TGTGCCAGTATGCGACCAGGGGCTGGGGCCAACGTCCTGACTTTC